The text below deals with one TCR beta chain. What it binds is not known. The data are from a study of blood T cells in healthy people across ages. Trimming took 3 bases from V and 0 from J, leaving 11 bases between them. The CDR3 runs to 16 residues. Points from the study as a whole: The unknown donor CMV status may have confounded expanded clonotype changes.

The authors ran a second PCR of about 6 to 11 cycles using a sample-barcoded 5' primer and a J-beta primer mix. Every cDNA molecule carried a tag from a template-switch adaptor bearing 12 random nucleotides. TCRdb reanalysed the 5' RACE reads using MiXCR and keeps one entry per CDR3 protein. The sample lists some 710,000 distinct CDR3 sequences; 20% to 25% were seen once. The gene calls are TRBV12-3 or TRBV12-4 and TRBJ1-4, with no clear D. The clonotype originates from a man in his sixties or seventies in good health. The sequenced sample was blood. The CDR3 DNA reads as TGTGCCAGCAGTTTGGGAGGATATGCAACTAATGAAAAACTGTTTTTT. It translates to CASSLGGYATNEKLFF.